One and the same sample provided the 21 T cell receptor beta chains below, sequenced in a study of T cell responses to AZD1222 COVID-19 vaccine. Method: immunoSEQ multiplex PCR; TCRdb's copy keeps in-frame clones and lacks some. The sample holds 150,000 or so clones, 80% to 90% seen once. The sequences come from peripheral blood, collected on day 0 of AZD1222 vaccination. Receptor source: an adult in good health.

The rearrangement joins TRBV10-3 to TRBJ2-7, with D possibly being TRBD1 or TRBD2 (5 bases each). Germline-derived CDR1 and CDR2 are ENHRY and SYGVKD. This CDR3 region has 13 residues. With 1 base removed from V and 6 bases from J, the gap between germline ends came to 10 bases. The CDR3 DNA is TGTGCCATCAGTGAGTTCGTCGGGACCGAGCAGTACTTC. As protein: CAISEFVGTEQYF.

V and J are TRBV7-2 and TRBJ1-6, with D maybe TRBD1 (6 bases). Germline assignment: CDR1 SGHTA and CDR2 FQGNSA. V shed 5 bases and J shed 5 bases, with 10 bases lying between them. This CDR3 spans 14 amino acids. The CDR3, as DNA: TGTGCCAGCAGCAACAGGGTAGATAATTCACCCCTCCACTTT. Its translation is CASSNRVDNSPLHF.

The chain couples TRBV6-5 to TRBJ1-1; D is unclear. Germline V gives CDR1 MNHEY, CDR2 SVGAGI. This CDR3 comprises 15 residues. V was cut by 7 bases and J by 2 bases, with 17 bases left in between. Here the CDR3 DNA reads TGTGCCAGCAAGAAGCGCCAATTAAGTAACACTGAAGCTTTCTTT. Protein: CASKKRQLSNTEAFF.

The rearrangement links TRBV3-1 (or the pseudogene TRBV3-2) to TRBJ1-1; TRBD1 agrees at 7 bases. This CDR3 has 14 amino acids. CDR1 is LGHDT and CDR2 is YNNKEL in the germline V gene (reference sequence). V shed 2 bases, J shed 5 bases, and the junction held 5 bases outside the gene matches. CDR3 DNA: TGTGCCAGCAGCCAACAACAGGGGCGGACTGAAGCTTTCTTT. This gives the protein CASSQQQGRTEAFF.

The chain links TRBV2 to TRBJ2-1, with D perhaps TRBD1 (6 bases). The CDR3 length is 12 residues. V gave up 3 bases and J gave up 8 bases, with 8 bases separating them. CDR1 is SNHLY, CDR2 FYNNEI, per germline. The CDR3 here is CASSDEGDEQFF. The CDR3 bases are TGTGCCAGCAGTGATGAGGGGGATGAGCAGTTCTTC.

The chain links TRBV7-9 to TRBJ1-6; D is ambiguous. CDR1 is SEHNR, CDR2 FQNEAQ, per germline (reference sequence). V was shortened by 5 bases and J by 7 bases, with 9 bases between the two germline ends. CDR3 length: 13 amino acids. The CDR3 here is CASSPSGNSPLHF. CDR3 in DNA: TGTGCCAGCAGCCCCTCGGGCAATTCACCCCTCCACTTT. The full variable domain, rest sourced from reference TRBV7-9 and TRBJ1-6, is DTGVSQNPRHKITKRGQNVTFRCDPISEHNRLYWYRQTLGQGPEFLTYFQNEAQLEKSRLLSDRFSAERPKGSFSTLEIQRTEQGDSAMYLCASSPSGNSPLHFGNGTRLTVT.

This sequence joins TRBV7-3 and TRBJ2-1; 9 bases fit TRBD2. V lost 5 bases to trimming and J lost 3 bases; unmatched junction nucleotides: 11. The CDR3 sequence is 17 residues long. CDR1 is SGHTA, CDR2 FQGTGA, per germline. The CDR3 DNA is TGTGCCAGCAGCCCCCGTCGCGGGAGGGCGATCTACAATGAGCAGTTCTTC. Translated: CASSPRRGRAIYNEQFF.

This chain uses TRBV2 with TRBJ2-7; the match to TRBD2 covers 10 bases. The germline CDR1 and CDR2 sequences are SNHLY and FYNNEI. With V trimmed by 5 bases and J by 6 bases, 10 bases remained unmatched. The CDR3 is 15 residues long. The CDR3 bases are TGTGCCAGCAGTTATAATGGAGCGGGAGGGTTCGAGCAGTACTTC. Residues: CASSYNGAGGFEQYF.

The rearrangement joins TRBV4-2 to TRBJ2-7, with 7 bases identical to TRBD2. After removal of 4 bases from V and 3 bases from J, the junction contained 15 bases not matched to a gene. The CDR3 is made up of 17 amino acids. Germline loops: CDR1 LGHNA, CDR2 YNFKEQ. The CDR3 spells CASSLFAGGKGVYEQYF. The CDR3 DNA is TGTGCCAGCAGCCTATTTGCCGGGGGGAAGGGTGTCTACGAGCAGTACTTC.

This chain links TRBV7-2 with TRBJ1-5; D is ambiguous. The CDR3 sequence is 13 residues long. V lost 5 bases and J 4 bases, leaving 9 bases between the germline ends. Germline CDR1 and CDR2: SGHTA and FQGNSA. CDR3 residues: CASSIAANQPQHF. In DNA form, the CDR3 reads TGTGCCAGCAGCATCGCCGCAAATCAGCCCCAGCATTTT.

CDR3 protein: CASSVGKETQYF. The CDR3 region has the DNA TGTGCCAGCTCAGTAGGGAAAGAGACCCAGTACTTC. The V and J genes are TRBV6-5 and TRBJ2-5; D remains ambiguous. The CDR3 covers 12 residues. From germline, CDR1 is MNHEY and CDR2 SVGAGI. V was trimmed by 8 bases and J by 3 bases, leaving 10 bases between them.

The CDR3 loop reads CASSPDPSSYNEQFF. The CDR3 DNA sequence: TGTGCCAGCTCACCAGATCCGAGCTCCTACAATGAGCAGTTCTTC. The chain carries TRBV18 and TRBJ2-1; the D is unclear. V was clipped by 2 bases and J by 0 bases, with 8 bases between them. The CDR3 extends over 15 amino acids. Germline V gives CDR1 KGHSH, CDR2 LQKENI.

In this sample, this clone turned up once. This rearrangement joins TRBV7-2 to TRBJ2-2, with 12 bases identical to TRBD1. Unmatched junction bases numbered 8, after V lost 7 bases and J lost 5 bases. CDR1 SGHTA and CDR2 FQGNSA come from the germline V gene. The CDR3 extends over 16 amino acids. The DNA of the CDR3 is TGTGCCAGCAACGGACCGGGACAGGGGGCAACCGGGGAGCTGTTTTTT. Protein product: CASNGPGQGATGELFF.

The V and J genes are TRBV29-1 and TRBJ2-3, with D hard to call. V was cut by 4 bases and J by 2 bases, with 13 bases left in between. Germline lookup yields CDR1 SQVTM and CDR2 ANQGSEA. The CDR3 spans 14 residues. The CDR3 DNA follows: TGCAGCGTTGGTCCTGGAGCCCACACAGATACGCAGTATTTT. It is translated as CSVGPGAHTDTQYF.

The V and J genes are TRBV18 and TRBJ2-1; D is uncertain. Germline lookup yields CDR1 KGHSH and CDR2 LQKENI. Trimming stripped 0 bases from V and 6 bases from J, with 6 bases between. The CDR3 runs to 13 residues. The CDR3 region has the DNA TGTGCCAGCTCACCACCGGTAGCCAATGAGCAGTTCTTC. Residues: CASSPPVANEQFF.

The chain uses TRBV6-5 and TRBJ2-7, with 11 bases identical to TRBD2. Trimming cost V 6 bases and J 2 bases; bases outside gene matches: 6. CDR1 is MNHEY, CDR2 SVGAGI, per germline. There are 15 residues in the CDR3. The CDR3 protein is CASSRGTSGPYEQYF. CDR3 nucleotide sequence: TGTGCCAGCAGCCGCGGGACTAGCGGTCCCTACGAGCAGTACTTC.

This rearrangement joins TRBV7-2 to TRBJ1-3; unclear D gene. Germline-derived CDR1 and CDR2 are SGHTA and FQGNSA. The CDR3 has 18 amino acids. The ends were cut back, 2 bases at V and 3 bases at J, with 20 bases in the middle. CDR3 amino acids: CASSLFAGGPGYGNTIYF. DNA of the CDR3: TGTGCCAGCAGCTTATTCGCTGGAGGCCCTGGATATGGAAACACCATATATTTT.

This sequence joins TRBV7-9 and TRBJ2-3; 9 bases agree with TRBD2. This CDR3 contains 15 residues. CDR1 SEHNR and CDR2 FQNEAQ come from the germline V gene (reference sequence). Trimming at V came to 5 bases and at J to 2 bases, leaving 5 bases not matched to a gene. CDR3 in DNA: TGTGCCAGCAGCCCAAGACTAGCGGCCACAGATACGCAGTATTTT. Amino acid sequence: CASSPRLAATDTQYF.

This chain connects TRBV7-2 to TRBJ1-6; D is possibly TRBD1 (5 bases). The CDR3 has 13 residues. In germline, CDR1 is SGHTA, CDR2 FQGNSA. Trimming removed 5 bases from V and 7 bases from J, with 9 bases in between. The CDR3 DNA follows: TGTGCCAGCAGCGGGACCCAAAATTCACCCCTCCACTTT. This codes for CASSGTQNSPLHF. Full variable domain (remainder filled in from reference TRBV7-2 and TRBJ1-6): GAGVSQSPSNKVTEKGKDVELRCDPISGHTALYWYRQSLGQGLEFLIYFQGNSAPDKSGLPSDRFSAERTGGSVSTLTIQRTQQEDSAVYLCASSGTQNSPLHFGNGTRLTVT.

V gene TRBV7-2 combines with J gene TRBJ1-3; D is unclear. The CDR3 consists of 16 residues. Trimming removed 1 base at V and 1 base at J, with 11 bases between. In germline, CDR1 is SGHTA, CDR2 FQGNSA. Here the CDR3 DNA reads TGTGCCAGCAGCTTAGTTTCCCCAGGATCTGGAAACACCATATATTTT. Amino acid sequence: CASSLVSPGSGNTIYF.

The V gene is TRBV2, the J gene TRBJ2-2; TRBD2 matches at 7 bases. CDR1 and CDR2 (germline): SNHLY, FYNNEI. V trimming: 3 bases; J trimming: 6 bases; junction bases outside the gene matches: 10. The CDR3 spans 16 residues. CDR3 in amino acids: CASSEVLGRAAGELFF. The CDR3 region has the DNA TGTGCCAGCAGTGAGGTGTTAGGGAGGGCTGCCGGGGAGCTGTTTTTT.